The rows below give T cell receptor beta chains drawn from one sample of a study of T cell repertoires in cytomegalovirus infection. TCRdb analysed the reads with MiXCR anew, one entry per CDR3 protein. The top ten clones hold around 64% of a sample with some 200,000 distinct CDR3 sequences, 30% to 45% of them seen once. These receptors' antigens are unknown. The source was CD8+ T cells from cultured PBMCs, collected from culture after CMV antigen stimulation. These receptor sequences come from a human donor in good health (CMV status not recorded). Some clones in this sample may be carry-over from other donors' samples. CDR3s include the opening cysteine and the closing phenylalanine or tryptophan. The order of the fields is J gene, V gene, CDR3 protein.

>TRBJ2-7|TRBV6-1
CASIGLALAIRPYEQYF
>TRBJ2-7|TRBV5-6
CASSLEGVYEQYF
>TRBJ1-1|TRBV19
CASSNGGGWITEAFF
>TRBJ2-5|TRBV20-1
CSARDKVWGETQYF
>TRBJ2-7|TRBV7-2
CASSEPLLAGIYEQYF
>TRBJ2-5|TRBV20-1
CSATPWRGNQETQYF
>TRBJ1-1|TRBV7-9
CASSLAGAVYTEAFF
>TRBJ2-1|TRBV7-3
CASSVGGTGRNEQFF
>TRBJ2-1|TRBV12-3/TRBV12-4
CASSFSLKLAGAHNEQFF
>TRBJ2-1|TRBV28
CASSTPLLQREGPSYNEQFF
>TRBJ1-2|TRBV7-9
CASSFAKGRDYGYTF
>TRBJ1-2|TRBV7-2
CASSARAEGNYGYTF
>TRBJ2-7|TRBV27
CASSPIAGRSYEQYF
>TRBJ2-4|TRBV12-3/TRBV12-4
CASSFRRQNIQYF
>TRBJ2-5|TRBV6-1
CASSEGQPQETQYF
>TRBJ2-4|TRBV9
CASSAGGAGRNIQYF
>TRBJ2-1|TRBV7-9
CATEGDFDSYNEQFF
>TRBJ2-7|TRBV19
CASSISPGPIYEQYF
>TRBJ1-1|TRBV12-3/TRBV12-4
CASSFTKGTEAFF
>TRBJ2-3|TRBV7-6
CASSLATGDTQYF
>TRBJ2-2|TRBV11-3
CASSSRGRDTGELFF
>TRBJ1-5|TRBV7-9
CASSLQGRNQPQHF
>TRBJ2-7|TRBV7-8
CASSPLTGGLYEQYF
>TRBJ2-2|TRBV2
CASSGSGQDNTGELFF
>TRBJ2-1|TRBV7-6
CASSFPRLAQSSYNEQFF
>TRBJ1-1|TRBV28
CTTGETEAFF
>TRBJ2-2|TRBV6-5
CASSYGGLPIGGGELFF
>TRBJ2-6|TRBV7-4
CASRDRGSSGANVLTF
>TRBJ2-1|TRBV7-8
CASSLEGNSYNEQFF
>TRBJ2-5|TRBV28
CASSLPLPGADPTLQETQYF
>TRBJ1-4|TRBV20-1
CRGTGGDATNEKLFF
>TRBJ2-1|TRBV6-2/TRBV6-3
CASSYRPSINEQFF
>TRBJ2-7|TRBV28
CASSPLAGHHYEQYF
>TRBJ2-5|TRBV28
CASTGPGFPQETQYF
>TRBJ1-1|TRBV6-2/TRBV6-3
CASSGPSTEAFF
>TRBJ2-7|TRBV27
CASSFRGEGYEQYF
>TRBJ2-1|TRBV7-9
CASSFSGGPNEQFF
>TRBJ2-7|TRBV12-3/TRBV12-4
CASSSRDRLYEQYF
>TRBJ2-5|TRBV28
CASSHLPPSGSKETQYF
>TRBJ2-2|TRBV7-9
CASREGTESTGELFF
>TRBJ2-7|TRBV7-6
CASSLGASGRALSREQYF
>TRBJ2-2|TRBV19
CASSVGGTAGELFF
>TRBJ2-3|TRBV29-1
CSVEGDPRRSTDTQYF
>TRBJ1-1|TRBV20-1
CSARETLKRRNTEAFF